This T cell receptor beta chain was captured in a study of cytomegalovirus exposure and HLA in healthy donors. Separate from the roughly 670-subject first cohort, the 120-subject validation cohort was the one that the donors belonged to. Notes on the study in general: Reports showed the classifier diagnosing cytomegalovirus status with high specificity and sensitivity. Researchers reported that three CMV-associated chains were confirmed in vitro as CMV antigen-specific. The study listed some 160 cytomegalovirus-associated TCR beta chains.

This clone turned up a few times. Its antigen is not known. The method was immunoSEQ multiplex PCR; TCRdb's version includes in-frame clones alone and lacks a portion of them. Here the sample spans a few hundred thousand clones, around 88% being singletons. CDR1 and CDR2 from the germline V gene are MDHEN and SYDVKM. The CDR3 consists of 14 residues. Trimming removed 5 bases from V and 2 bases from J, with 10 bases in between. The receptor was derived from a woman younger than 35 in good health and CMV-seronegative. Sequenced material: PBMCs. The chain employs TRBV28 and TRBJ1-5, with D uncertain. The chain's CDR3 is CASSEFGGNQPQHF. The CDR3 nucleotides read TGTGCCAGCAGTGAGTTTGGAGGCAATCAGCCCCAGCATTTT.